This T cell receptor (beta chain) was recovered during a study of early T cells in non-severe SARS-CoV-2 infection. Study details: The chains were unpaired, and the sequenced material was bulk RNA from unsorted whole blood.

This clonotype turned up a few times. Antigen unknown. The study's findings and limits: Matching against VDJdb likely underestimated virus-specific expansions, favoring anti-spike CD8.

There are 16 residues in the CDR3. CDR1 is LNHDA and CDR2 is SQIVND in the germline V gene (reference sequence). V was trimmed by 3 bases and J by 0 bases, leaving 14 bases between them. Individual cDNA molecules carried attached unique molecular identifiers. Via MiXCR, TCRdb re-called the 5' RACE reads, giving one row per CDR3 protein. The sample yields 60,000 to 75,000 distinct CDR3 sequences, about an eighth seen once. The specimen comprised whole blood, sampled at baseline. This TCR derives from an adult who was a healthcare worker with PCR-confirmed SARS-CoV-2 infection or an uninfected control (not recorded which). This chain joins TRBV19 and TRBJ1-2; TRBD1 might be the D (5 bases). The CDR3 DNA is TGTGCCAGTAGTATCTCTCGACAGAGCTCTAACTATGGCTACACCTTC. As protein: CASSISRQSSNYGYTF.